Listed below are T cell receptor beta chains from one sample, sequenced in a study of PD-1 blockade in classical Hodgkin lymphoma. Sequenced by immunoSEQ multiplex PCR; TCRdb stores in-frame clones only, minus some. The sample consists of about 24,000 clones, roughly 89% of them appearing once. The sample consisted of CD4+ T cells from blood. The receptors were sampled from a human donor with classical Hodgkin lymphoma. Each CDR3 is given with its conserved first and last residue. Each record gives: J gene, clone size, D gene, V gene, CDR3 DNA, CDR3 protein. D genes are given only for firm matches. Where a row states a size, it is once, few, many or the class of an expanded clone; other rows omit it.

TRBJ1-2 | once | TRBD1 | TRBV5-5 | TGTGCCAGCAGCTTGGGGGACAGCGTTAACTATGGCTACACCTTC | CASSLGDSVNYGYTF
TRBJ2-5 | . | . | TRBV9 | TGTGCCAGCAGCGTAGCGGCAGCTAGCCAAGAGACCCAGTACTTC | CASSVAAASQETQYF
TRBJ2-5 | . | TRBD1 | TRBV28 | TGTGCCAGCAGTTCTTATTCTCCGGGACAGGGCATACAAGAGACCCAGTACTTC | CASSSYSPGQGIQETQYF
TRBJ2-3 | once | . | TRBV19 | TGTGCCAGTAAAACTCGAGAAACAGATACGCAGTATTTT | CASKTRETDTQYF
TRBJ1-1 | . | . | TRBV29-1 | TGCAGCGTTGTACGGGGAACTGAAGCTTTCTTT | CSVVRGTEAFF
TRBJ2-3 | . | TRBD2 | TRBV7-2 | TGTGCCAGCAGGGGACTAGCGGGGGGATCAGATACGCAGTATTTT | CASRGLAGGSDTQYF
TRBJ1-5 | few | . | TRBV4-1 | TGCGCCAGCAGCCAGTGGACGCGCAATCAGCCCCAGCATTTT | CASSQWTRNQPQHF
TRBJ2-1 | . | . | TRBV5-5 | TGTGCCAGCAGCTTTCGGGGGGCGCCGGGGGATGAGCAGTTCTTC | CASSFRGAPGDEQFF
TRBJ2-2 | . | . | TRBV29-1 | TGCAGCGTTGATGGGCCCGGGGAGCTGTTTTTT | CSVDGPGELFF
TRBJ2-7 | . | . | TRBV7-9 | TGTGCCAGCGCAATCCTACCAGACTCCTACGAGCAGTACTTC | CASAILPDSYEQYF
TRBJ2-1 | . | TRBD2 | TRBV10-1 | TGCGCCAGCAGTGACTCCCTTTGGGTAGCGGGGCGGAATGAGCAGTTCTTC | CASSDSLWVAGRNEQFF
TRBJ1-1 | . | . | TRBV30 | TGTGCCTGGAGTGGGCCCGTAGGCGCGAACACTGAAGCTTTCTTT | CAWSGPVGANTEAFF
TRBJ2-1 | . | TRBD1 | TRBV5-5 | TGTGCCAGCAGCGGAGGGACAGGGTCCTACAATGAGCAGTTCTTC | CASSGGTGSYNEQFF
TRBJ2-3 | . | TRBD1 | TRBV18 | TGTGCCAGCTCATCAGGACAGGGGCGCCGGCTGCAGTATTTT | CASSSGQGRRLQYF
TRBJ2-7 | . | . | TRBV5-4 | TGTGCCAGCAGCTTGGATTCGGACAGTTACGAGCAGTACTTC | CASSLDSDSYEQYF
TRBJ1-1 | . | . | TRBV11-2 | TGTGCCAGCAGCCCCCAGCGACAGGATGAAGCTTTCTTT | CASSPQRQDEAFF
TRBJ2-2 | . | TRBD1 | TRBV10-3 | TGTGCCACCGATCCAACAGGGGCCGGGGAGCTGTTTTTT | CATDPTGAGELFF
TRBJ2-3 | . | TRBD2 | TRBV11-3 | TGTGCCAGCAGCTTAGGAGGGGACTACTTGGATACGCAGTATTTT | CASSLGGDYLDTQYF
TRBJ1-1 | once | . | TRBV5-6 | TGTGCCAGCAGCCTTCCAGCCGACACTGAAGCTTTCTTT | CASSLPADTEAFF
TRBJ2-7 | . | TRBD2 | TRBV18 | TGTGCCAGCTCACCAACTCTAGCGGGGGACGAGCAGTACTTC | CASSPTLAGDEQYF
TRBJ2-3 | . | TRBD2 | TRBV27 | TGTGCCAGCGCCAGGACTAGTTTAAGCACAGATACGCAGTATTTT | CASARTSLSTDTQYF
TRBJ2-5 | . | . | TRBV18 | TGTGCCAGCTCACCACCGCAGGATCTCCAAGAGACCCAGTACTTC | CASSPPQDLQETQYF
TRBJ1-5 | . | TRBD1 | TRBV7-2 | TGTGCCAGCAGCCCGGACAGGGCAGGCAATCAGCCCCAGCATTTT | CASSPDRAGNQPQHF
TRBJ2-1 | . | . | TRBV16 | TGTGCCAGCAGCCAAGCCCGACAATACAATGAGCAGTTCTTC | CASSQARQYNEQFF
TRBJ1-5 | . | . | TRBV9 | TGTGCCAGCAGCGTAGCTACGTGTCAGGGGAGAGAGCATCAGCCCCAGCATTTT | CASSVATCQGREHQPQHF
TRBJ1-1 | . | . | TRBV7-3 | TGTGCCAGCAGCCCTGGGCCGGGGGACCCACAAGAAGCTTTCTTT | CASSPGPGDPQEAFF
TRBJ2-5 | . | . | TRBV5-6 | TGTGCCAGCAGCTTCCCCGGGTTGGGAGAGACCCAGTACTTC | CASSFPGLGETQYF
TRBJ2-3 | . | . | TRBV15 | TGTGCCACCTCCTTGGGCGTTGGTAGTGAGACAGATACGCAGTATTTT | CATSLGVGSETDTQYF
TRBJ1-1 | few | . | TRBV5-1 | TGCGCCAGCAGCCCATCGGGCCCCACTGAAGCTTTCTTT | CASSPSGPTEAFF
TRBJ2-1 | . | . | TRBV6-6 | TGTGCCAGCAGTTACCCCTCTAGCCACAATGAGCAGTTCTTC | CASSYPSSHNEQFF
TRBJ2-7 | . | . | TRBV19 | TGTGCCGGCAGGTTAGGGGCAAACGAGCAGTACTTC | CAGRLGANEQYF
TRBJ1-5 | . | . | TRBV19 | TGTGCCAGTACCAAGCCCCCCGGTCGGCCCCAGCATTTT | CASTKPPGRPQHF
TRBJ2-5 | . | . | TRBV11-3 | TGTGCCAGCAGCGCTGACCCCCGGGGGACCCAGTACTTC | CASSADPRGTQYF
TRBJ2-5 | . | TRBD2 | TRBV15 | TGTGCCACCAGCAGAGATCCGGGGGGGCAAGAGACCCAGTACTTC | CATSRDPGGQETQYF
TRBJ2-7 | . | . | TRBV7-2 | TGTGCCAGCAGCTTAGCGCGGCTAGCCCCCTACGAGCAGTACTTC | CASSLARLAPYEQYF
TRBJ2-5 | . | . | TRBV12-5 | TGTGCTAGTGGTCCGAGGTACCAAGAGACCCAGTACTTC | CASGPRYQETQYF
TRBJ2-1 | few | TRBD2 | TRBV7-7 | TGTGCCAGCAGCCTCGGACTAGGGTTGTCGGGTGAGCAGTTCTTC | CASSLGLGLSGEQFF
TRBJ2-1 | . | TRBD1 | TRBV5-1 | TGCGCCAGCAGCTCGGGACAGACCTACTCCTACAATGAGCAGTTCTTC | CASSSGQTYSYNEQFF
TRBJ2-3 | . | TRBD2 | TRBV27 | TGTGCCAGCAGTTTACGGACTAGCGGGGGGGTTCGGACAGATACGCAGTATTTT | CASSLRTSGGVRTDTQYF
TRBJ2-3 | once | TRBD2 | TRBV2 | TGTGCCAGCAGTGAAAGGGAGGGGCGATTTCCAGATACGCAGTATTTT | CASSEREGRFPDTQYF
TRBJ1-1 | . | . | TRBV18 | TGTGCCAGCTCACAGGGTTCGGGGGAAGGGACTGAAGCTTTCTTT | CASSQGSGEGTEAFF
TRBJ2-7 | once | . | TRBV13 | TGTGCCAGCAGTTTCTCTCAGATCCCCTACGAGCAGTACTTC | CASSFSQIPYEQYF
TRBJ2-1 | . | . | TRBV9 | TGTGCCAGCAGCGTAGGAATCGGGGCGTCTGAGCAGTTCTTC | CASSVGIGASEQFF
TRBJ2-3 | . | . | TRBV4-1 | TGCGCCAGCAGCCAAGGTTTGTTGGCAGATACGCAGTATTTT | CASSQGLLADTQYF
TRBJ2-7 | . | . | TRBV5-6 | TGTGCCAGCAGCCCACTCGACCGGGACTCCTACGAGCAGTACTTC | CASSPLDRDSYEQYF
TRBJ1-1 | . | . | TRBV6-5 | TGTGCCAGCAGTTACTCAGAAGGGGCTGAAGCTTTCTTT | CASSYSEGAEAFF
TRBJ2-2 | . | . | TRBV9 | TGTGCCAGCAGCGTAGGAGGGGAGGCGGGCACCGGGGAGCTGTTTTTT | CASSVGGEAGTGELFF
TRBJ2-1 | . | TRBD1 | TRBV6-1 | TGTGCCAGCAGTGAAGCGTATGGGACAGGGTTGAATGAGCAGTTCTTC | CASSEAYGTGLNEQFF
TRBJ2-1 | . | TRBD2 | TRBV27 | TGTGCCAGCAGTCCGGGGCGCAGGGGACTAGCGGGGCCCACCTACAATGAGCAGTTCTTC | CASSPGRRGLAGPTYNEQFF
TRBJ2-5 | . | TRBD1 | TRBV7-8 | TGTGCCAGCAGCTTAGCGAACAGGGGGATCGGGGAGACCCAGTACTTC | CASSLANRGIGETQYF
TRBJ2-1 | . | . | TRBV30 | TGTGCCTGGAGGTGGACAGAGGAGGATGAGCAGTTCTTC | CAWRWTEEDEQFF
TRBJ1-2 | . | . | TRBV19 | TGTGCCAGTAGTGGACAGACCCACCCGGAATATGGCTACACCTTC | CASSGQTHPEYGYTF
TRBJ1-3 | . | . | TRBV5-6 | TGTGCCAGCAGCGCCGTCGGTGACGGGTACTCTGGAAACACCATATATTTT | CASSAVGDGYSGNTIYF